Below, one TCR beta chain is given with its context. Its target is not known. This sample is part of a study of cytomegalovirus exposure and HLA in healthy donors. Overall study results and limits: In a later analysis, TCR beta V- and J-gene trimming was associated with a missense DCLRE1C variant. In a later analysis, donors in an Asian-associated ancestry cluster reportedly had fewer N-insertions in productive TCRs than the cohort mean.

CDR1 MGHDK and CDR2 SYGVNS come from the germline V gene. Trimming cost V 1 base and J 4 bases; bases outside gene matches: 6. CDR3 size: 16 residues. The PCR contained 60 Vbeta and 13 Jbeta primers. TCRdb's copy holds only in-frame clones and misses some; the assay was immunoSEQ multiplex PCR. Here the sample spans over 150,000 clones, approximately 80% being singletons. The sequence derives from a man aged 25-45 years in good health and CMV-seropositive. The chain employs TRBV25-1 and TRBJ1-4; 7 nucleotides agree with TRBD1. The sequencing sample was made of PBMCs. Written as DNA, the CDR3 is TGTGCCAGCAGTGAATCCCTGACAGGGTTTAATGAAAAACTGTTTTTT. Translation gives CASSESLTGFNEKLFF. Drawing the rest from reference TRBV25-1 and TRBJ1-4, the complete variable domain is EADIYQTPRYLVIGTGKKITLECSQTMGHDKMYWYQQDPGMELHLIHYSYGVNSTEKGDLSSESTVSRIRTEHFPLTLESARPSHTSQYLCASSESLTGFNEKLFFGSGTQLSVL.